This TCR beta chain is drawn from a study of blood T cell repertoires in COVID-19. About the research overall: T cells, B-cell-depleted T cells, or PBMCs supplied cDNA or gDNA.

CDR3 length: 13 residues. Germline V gene lookup returns CDR1 SGHRS and CDR2 YFSETQ. V lost 0 bases to trimming and J lost 7 bases, with 8 bases between them. The assay was immunoSEQ multiplex PCR, and TCRdb's table has in-frame clones only and misses some. The sample lists 35,000 to 50,000 clones, roughly 81% occurring once. The rearrangement links TRBV5-1 to TRBJ2-4, with D perhaps matching TRBD1 (5 bases). The receptor was derived from a human donor in a cohort sampled during active COVID-19. The sequencing sample was made of peripheral blood. Here the CDR3 DNA reads TGCGCCAGCAGCTTGGAGGCAGGGAACATTCAGTACTTC. Protein sequence: CASSLEAGNIQYF.